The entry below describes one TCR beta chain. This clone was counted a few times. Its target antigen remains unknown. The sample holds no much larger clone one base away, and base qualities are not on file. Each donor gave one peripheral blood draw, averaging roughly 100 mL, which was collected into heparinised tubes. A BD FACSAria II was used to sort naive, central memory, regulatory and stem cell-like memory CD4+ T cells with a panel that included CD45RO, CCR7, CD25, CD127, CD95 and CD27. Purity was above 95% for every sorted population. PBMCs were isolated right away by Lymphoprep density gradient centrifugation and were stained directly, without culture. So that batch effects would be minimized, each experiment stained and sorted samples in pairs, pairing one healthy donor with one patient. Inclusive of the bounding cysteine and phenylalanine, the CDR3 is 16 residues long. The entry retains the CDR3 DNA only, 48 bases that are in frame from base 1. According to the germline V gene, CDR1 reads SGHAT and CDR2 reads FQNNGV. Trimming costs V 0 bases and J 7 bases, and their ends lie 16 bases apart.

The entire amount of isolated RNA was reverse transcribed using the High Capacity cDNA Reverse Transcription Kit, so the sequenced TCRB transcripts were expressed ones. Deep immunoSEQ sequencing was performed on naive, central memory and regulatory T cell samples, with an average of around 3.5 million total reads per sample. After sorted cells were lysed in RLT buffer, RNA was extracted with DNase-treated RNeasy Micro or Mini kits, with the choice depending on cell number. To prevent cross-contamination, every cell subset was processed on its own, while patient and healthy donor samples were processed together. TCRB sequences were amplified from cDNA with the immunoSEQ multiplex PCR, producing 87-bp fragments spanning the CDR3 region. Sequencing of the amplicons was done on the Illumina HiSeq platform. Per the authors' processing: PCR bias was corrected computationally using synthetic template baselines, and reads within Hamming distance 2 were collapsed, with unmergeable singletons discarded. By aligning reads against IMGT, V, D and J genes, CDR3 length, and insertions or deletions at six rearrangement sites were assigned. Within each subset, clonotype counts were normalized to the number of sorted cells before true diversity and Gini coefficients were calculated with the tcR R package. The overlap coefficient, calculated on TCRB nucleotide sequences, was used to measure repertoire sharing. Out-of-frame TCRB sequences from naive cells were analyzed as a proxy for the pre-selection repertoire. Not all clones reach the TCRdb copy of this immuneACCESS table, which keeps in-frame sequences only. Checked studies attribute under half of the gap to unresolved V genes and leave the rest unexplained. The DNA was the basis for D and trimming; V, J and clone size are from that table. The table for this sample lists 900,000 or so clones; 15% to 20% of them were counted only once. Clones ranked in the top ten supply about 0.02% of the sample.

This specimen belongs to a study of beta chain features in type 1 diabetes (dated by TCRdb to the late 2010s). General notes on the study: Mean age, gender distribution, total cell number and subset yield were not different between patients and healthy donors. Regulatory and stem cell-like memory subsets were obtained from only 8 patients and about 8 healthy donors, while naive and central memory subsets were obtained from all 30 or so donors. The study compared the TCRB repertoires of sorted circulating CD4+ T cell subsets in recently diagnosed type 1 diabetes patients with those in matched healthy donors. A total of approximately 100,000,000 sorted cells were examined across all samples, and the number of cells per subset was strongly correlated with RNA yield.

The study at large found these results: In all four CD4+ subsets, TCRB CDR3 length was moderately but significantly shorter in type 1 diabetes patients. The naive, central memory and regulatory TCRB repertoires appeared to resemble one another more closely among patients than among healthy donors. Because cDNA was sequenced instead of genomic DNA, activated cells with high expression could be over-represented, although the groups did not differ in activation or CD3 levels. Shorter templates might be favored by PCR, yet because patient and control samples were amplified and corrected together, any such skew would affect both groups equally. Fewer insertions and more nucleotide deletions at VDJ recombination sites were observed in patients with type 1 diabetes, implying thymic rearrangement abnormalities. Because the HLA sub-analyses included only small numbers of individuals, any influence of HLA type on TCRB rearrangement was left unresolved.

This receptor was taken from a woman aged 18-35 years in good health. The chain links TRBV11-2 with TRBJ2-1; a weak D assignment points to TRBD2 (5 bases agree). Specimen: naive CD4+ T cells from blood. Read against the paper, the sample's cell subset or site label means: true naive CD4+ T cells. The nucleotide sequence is TGTGCCAGCAGCTTAGAAGAGGGAGTAATGGTGAATGAGCAGTTCTTC. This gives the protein CASSLEEGVMVNEQFF.